Listed below are T cell receptor beta chains from one sample, sequenced in a study of T cell responses to AZD1222 COVID-19 vaccine. Generated by immunoSEQ multiplex PCR, the TCRdb table keeps only in-frame clones and is missing some. The data show around 120,000 clones, with around 90% seen just once and roughly 1.1% held by the top ten. The source was peripheral blood, collected on day 0 of AZD1222 vaccination. The receptors here all came from an adult in good health. Both conserved end residues are part of each CDR3. D genes are given only for firm matches. Part of the rows lack a size; the others show once, few, many or a class for expanded clones.

j_call | v_call | d_call | clone_size | cdr3_aa | cdr3_nt
TRBJ2-7 | TRBV5-4 | NA | NA | CASSLGGALEQYF | TGTGCCAGCAGCTTAGGAGGGGCCCTGGAGCAGTACTTC
TRBJ1-4 | TRBV19 | NA | NA | CASSINGATNEKLFF | TGTGCCAGTAGTATTAACGGTGCAACTAATGAAAAACTGTTTTTT
TRBJ1-1 | TRBV30 | NA | NA | CAWSVDNTEAFF | TGTGCCTGGAGTGTAGATAACACTGAAGCTTTCTTT
TRBJ1-2 | TRBV19 | NA | NA | CASSLGGANGYTF | TGTGCCAGTAGTCTTGGGGGCGCGAATGGCTACACCTTC
TRBJ1-5 | TRBV6-5 | NA | NA | CASSRPAGPQHF | TGTGCCAGCAGCCGGCCCGCAGGGCCCCAGCATTTT
TRBJ1-1 | TRBV14 | NA | NA | CASSQLRSLRGAEAFF | TGTGCCAGCAGCCAACTTCGAAGTCTACGGGGCGCTGAAGCTTTCTTT
TRBJ1-5 | TRBV12-5 | NA | few | CASRRDGPGNQPQHF | TGTGCTAGTCGACGGGACGGCCCTGGCAATCAGCCCCAGCATTTT
TRBJ2-7 | TRBV7-2 | NA | NA | CASSLQDSEQYF | TGTGCCAGCAGCTTACAGGATAGCGAGCAGTACTTC
TRBJ2-3 | TRBV19 | NA | NA | CASSIFPAVTDTQYF | TGTGCCAGTAGTATATTTCCCGCTGTCACAGATACGCAGTATTTT
TRBJ2-3 | TRBV4-3 | TRBD1 | NA | CASSQGDRVTDTQYF | TGCGCCAGCAGCCAAGGGGACAGAGTCACAGATACGCAGTATTTT
TRBJ1-2 | TRBV6-5 | NA | NA | CALGGRVNYGYTF | TGTGCCCTCGGGGGCAGGGTAAACTATGGCTACACCTTC
TRBJ2-6 | TRBV19 | NA | NA | CASSIQGAGANVLTF | TGTGCCAGTAGTATTCAGGGCGCTGGGGCCAACGTCCTGACTTTC
TRBJ2-7 | TRBV6-5 | TRBD2 | NA | CASSYSIPGGSYEQYF | TGTGCCAGCAGTTACTCGATCCCGGGGGGCTCCTACGAGCAGTACTTC
TRBJ1-3 | TRBV11-2 | NA | NA | CASSLHGNTIYF | TGTGCCAGCAGCTTGCATGGAAACACCATATATTTT
TRBJ1-4 | TRBV4-1 | TRBD1 | NA | CASSSRQGSREKLFF | TGCGCCAGCAGCTCACGACAGGGGAGTCGTGAAAAACTGTTTTTT
TRBJ2-1 | TRBV19 | NA | NA | CASSNAGTVGGSGNEQFF | TGTGCCAGTAGTAATGCGGGGACGGTAGGGGGCAGTGGTAATGAGCAGTTCTTC
TRBJ1-4 | TRBV7-7 | NA | once | CASSADRFNEKLFF | TGTGCCAGCAGCGCAGACAGATTTAATGAAAAACTGTTTTTT
TRBJ2-7 | TRBV6-5 | NA | NA | CASSYRQGAYEQYF | TGTGCCAGCAGTTACCGCCAGGGAGCCTACGAGCAGTACTTC
TRBJ2-7 | TRBV4-1 | NA | NA | CASSRIPGYEQYF | TGCGCCAGCAGCCGAATTCCCGGCTACGAGCAGTACTTC
TRBJ2-1 | TRBV11-2 | NA | NA | CASSPSRGAISRVNEQFF | TGTGCCAGCAGTCCATCCCGCGGGGCAATTTCCCGGGTCAATGAGCAGTTCTTC
TRBJ1-1 | TRBV5-1 | TRBD1 | NA | CASSWDRGSTEAFF | TGCGCCAGCAGCTGGGACAGGGGGAGCACTGAAGCTTTCTTT
TRBJ2-5 | TRBV10-2 | TRBD2 | NA | CASSGLAGGPSQETQYF | TGCGCCAGCAGTGGGCTAGCGGGGGGGCCCTCCCAAGAGACCCAGTACTTC
TRBJ1-5 | TRBV7-9 | NA | NA | CASSLGTAGNQPQHF | TGTGCCAGCAGCTTAGGGACCGCGGGCAATCAGCCCCAGCATTTT
TRBJ1-1 | TRBV6-5 | NA | NA | CASNGQGYTEAFF | TGTGCCAGTAATGGACAAGGGTACACTGAAGCTTTCTTT
TRBJ2-6 | TRBV2 | NA | NA | CASSDGGIRGANVLTF | TGTGCCAGCAGTGATGGCGGCATCAGAGGGGCCAACGTCCTGACTTTC
TRBJ1-5 | TRBV4-1 | NA | NA | CASSQDGYGDQPQHF | TGCGCCAGCAGCCAAGATGGTTACGGGGATCAGCCCCAGCATTTT
TRBJ1-1 | TRBV29-1 | NA | NA | CSVVRRADTEAFF | TGCAGCGTTGTTCGCAGGGCAGACACTGAAGCTTTCTTT
TRBJ1-4 | TRBV5-1 | TRBD1 | NA | CASSLRDSNEKLFF | TGCGCCAGCAGCTTAAGGGACAGTAATGAAAAACTGTTTTTT
TRBJ1-1 | TRBV6-1 | NA | NA | CASSERGNTEAFF | TGTGCCAGCAGTGAAAGGGGGAACACTGAAGCTTTCTTT
TRBJ1-1 | TRBV7-2 | TRBD1 | few | CASSSGTGMMNTEAFF | TGTGCCAGCAGCTCCGGGACAGGGATGATGAACACTGAAGCTTTCTTT
TRBJ1-5 | TRBV3-1/TRBV3-2 | TRBD1 | NA | CASSQAGTGGSEPQHF | TGTGCCAGCAGCCAAGCCGGGACAGGGGGATCAGAGCCCCAGCATTTT
TRBJ1-2 | TRBV13 | TRBD1 | NA | CASSKQTGSYTF | TGTGCCAGCAGTAAACAGACAGGGAGCTACACCTTC
TRBJ2-7 | TRBV6-5 | NA | NA | CASPGGQGHVNEQYF | TGTGCCAGCCCGGGAGGACAGGGCCATGTCAACGAGCAGTACTTC
TRBJ1-1 | TRBV4-3 | NA | once | CASSQVGGVEAFF | TGCGCCAGCAGCCAAGTGGGGGGAGTTGAAGCTTTCTTT
TRBJ1-4 | TRBV13 | NA | few | CASSPRRGTNEKLFF | TGTGCCAGCAGCCCACGACGGGGAACTAATGAAAAACTGTTTTTT
TRBJ2-7 | TRBV19 | TRBD1 | NA | CASSTTGADEQYF | TGTGCCAGTAGTACGACAGGGGCCGACGAGCAGTACTTC
TRBJ2-5 | TRBV4-1 | TRBD2 | NA | CASSQVTSGGETQYF | TGCGCCAGCAGCCAAGTAACTAGCGGGGGAGAGACCCAGTACTTC
TRBJ2-5 | TRBV2 | TRBD2 | NA | CASSEGSSGGHTTQYF | TGTGCCAGCAGTGAAGGGAGTAGCGGGGGTCATACGACCCAGTACTTC
TRBJ1-2 | TRBV11-2 | NA | NA | CASSLASLTTADYGYTF | TGTGCCAGCAGCTTAGCCTCACTTACGACAGCCGACTATGGCTACACCTTC
TRBJ1-1 | TRBV4-2 | TRBD1 | NA | CASSQSTPGQGFMNTEAFF | TGTGCCAGCAGCCAATCAACCCCGGGACAGGGGTTCATGAACACTGAAGCTTTCTTT
TRBJ1-6 | TRBV6-2/TRBV6-3 | NA | NA | CASSRGRSYNSPLHF | TGTGCCAGCAGTCGGGGTAGATCCTATAATTCACCCCTCCACTTT
TRBJ2-1 | TRBV2 | NA | NA | CASIGWGGRNEQFF | TGTGCCAGCATCGGGTGGGGGGGCCGGAATGAGCAGTTCTTC
TRBJ1-2 | TRBV19 | NA | NA | CASTTDARQGGVGYTF | TGTGCCAGCACTACTGATGCCCGGCAAGGTGGAGTGGGCTACACCTTC
TRBJ1-5 | TRBV28 | NA | NA | CASSGQKPQHF | TGTGCCAGCAGTGGGCAAAAGCCCCAGCATTTT
TRBJ2-3 | TRBV9 | NA | NA | CASSVGRGGTDTQYF | TGTGCCAGCAGCGTAGGGCGGGGAGGCACAGATACGCAGTATTTT
TRBJ2-7 | TRBV5-1 | NA | NA | CASSITGAEQYF | TGCGCCAGCAGCATAACAGGAGCGGAGCAGTACTTC
TRBJ2-4 | TRBV15 | NA | NA | CATSRDTAATHLSRNIQYF | TGTGCCACCAGCAGAGATACAGCAGCGACACACCTGTCCCGCAACATTCAGTACTTC
TRBJ2-7 | TRBV21-1 | NA | NA | CASSKAPGLHSYEQYF | TGTGCCAGCAGCAAAGCACCAGGGCTCCATTCCTACGAGCAGTACTTC
TRBJ2-2 | TRBV7-9 | NA | NA | CASSPRGGLDTGELFF | TGTGCCAGCTCCCCTCGTGGGGGATTGGACACCGGGGAGCTGTTTTTT
TRBJ2-7 | TRBV6-5 | NA | NA | CASQQGYEQYF | TGTGCCAGCCAACAGGGCTACGAGCAGTACTTC
TRBJ2-2 | TRBV24-1 | TRBD1 | NA | CATSDSRSDRAGTAGELFF | TGTGCCACCAGTGATTCCCGATCCGACAGGGCCGGGACGGCCGGGGAGCTGTTTTTT
TRBJ1-4 | TRBV4-3 | TRBD1 | NA | CASSQDGSGGGREKLFF | TGCGCCAGCAGCCAAGACGGTTCAGGGGGTGGGCGAGAAAAACTGTTTTTT
TRBJ1-2 | TRBV19 | NA | NA | CASSLTAYPGNYGYTF | TGTGCCAGTAGCCTGACAGCCTACCCCGGGAACTATGGCTACACCTTC
TRBJ2-1 | TRBV18 | NA | NA | CASSPQGNEQFF | TGTGCCAGCTCACCCCAGGGCAATGAGCAGTTCTTC